The source of this T cell receptor (beta chain) is a study of CD8+CD57+ T cells in acquired aplastic anemia. Study-wide background: DNA from sorted CD4+ and CD8+ cells averaged around 3 ug. Roughly 11 million reads, on average, were obtained for CD4+ cells from healthy donors.

Genomic DNA served as template for TCR beta VDJ and CDR3 profiling. MiXCR, run by TCRdb on the reads, gives a single entry per CDR3 protein. The repertoire holds approximately 160,000 distinct CDR3 sequences, around 40% seen once, with 1.1% in the top ten. With respect to this clonotype: As yet, its antigen is unknown.

Study-wide results and caveats: Patients and controls shared roughly 30 CD8+ CDR3 sequences, which appeared highly expressed in patients and within their immunodominant clones. Patients and controls were not found to differ significantly in CD8+ Simpson's diversity.

The CDR3 is made up of 12 amino acids. The ends were cut back, 5 bases at V and 8 bases at J, with 12 bases in the middle. Looked up from germline, CDR1 is DFQATT and CDR2 is SNEGSKA (reference sequence). J is TRBJ1-4 and V is TRBV20-1; D remains ambiguous. The material sequenced was sorted CD4+, CD8+, or CD8+CD57+ T cells (not recorded which) from PBMCs. The sequence came from a human donor in good health. Here the CDR3 reads CSAPLYGEKLFF. The CDR3 nucleotides are TGCAGTGCTCCCCTCTATGGGGAAAAACTGTTTTTT.